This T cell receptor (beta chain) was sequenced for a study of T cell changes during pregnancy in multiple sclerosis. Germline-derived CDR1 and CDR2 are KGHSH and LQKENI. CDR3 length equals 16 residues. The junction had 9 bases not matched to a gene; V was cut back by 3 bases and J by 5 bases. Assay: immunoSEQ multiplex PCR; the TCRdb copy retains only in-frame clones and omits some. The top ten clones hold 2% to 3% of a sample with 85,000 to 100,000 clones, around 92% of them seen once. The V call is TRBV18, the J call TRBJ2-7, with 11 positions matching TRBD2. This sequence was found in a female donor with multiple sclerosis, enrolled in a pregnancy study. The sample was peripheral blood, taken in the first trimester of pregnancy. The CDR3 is CASSPNVHSGRDEQYF. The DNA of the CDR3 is TGTGCCAGCTCACCCAATGTGCATAGCGGGAGGGACGAGCAGTACTTC.